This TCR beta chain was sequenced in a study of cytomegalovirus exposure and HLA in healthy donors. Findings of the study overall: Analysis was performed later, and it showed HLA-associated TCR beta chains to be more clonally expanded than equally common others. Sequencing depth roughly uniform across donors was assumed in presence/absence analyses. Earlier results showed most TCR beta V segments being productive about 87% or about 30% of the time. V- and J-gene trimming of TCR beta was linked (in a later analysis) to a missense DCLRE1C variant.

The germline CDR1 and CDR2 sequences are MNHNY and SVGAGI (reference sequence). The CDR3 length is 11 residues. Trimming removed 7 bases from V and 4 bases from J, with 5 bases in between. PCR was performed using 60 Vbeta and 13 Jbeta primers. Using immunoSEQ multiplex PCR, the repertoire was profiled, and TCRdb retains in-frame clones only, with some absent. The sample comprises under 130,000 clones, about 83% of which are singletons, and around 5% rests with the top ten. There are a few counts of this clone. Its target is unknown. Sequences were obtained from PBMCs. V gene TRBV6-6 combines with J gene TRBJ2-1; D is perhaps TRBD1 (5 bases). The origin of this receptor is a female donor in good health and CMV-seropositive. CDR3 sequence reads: CASTGYNEQFF. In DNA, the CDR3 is TGTGCCAGCACAGGGTACAATGAGCAGTTCTTC.